This note documents a single T cell receptor (beta chain) sequence. Its cognate antigen is unknown. This specimen belongs to a study of T cells after yellow fever vaccination. Study at large: SMART-Seq v4 Ultra Low Input prepared libraries from low-cell fractions. Study-level results: FACS-sorted repertoires might harbor abundant contaminating clonotypes from the bulk population. Post-booster reappearance was seen for most primary-vaccination clones (about 95% CD4, around 91% CD8).

Template switching by 5'RACE produced TCR cDNA, adding a universal primer site and UMIs. Each CDR3 protein is one row after TCRdb ran MiXCR on the 5' RACE reads. The sample holds about 320,000 distinct CDR3 sequences; roughly an eighth are singletons and the top ten take roughly 3.1%. The CDR3 extends over 16 amino acids. V was shortened by 0 bases and J by 1 base, with 9 bases between the two germline ends. Per the germline V gene, CDR1 is LNHNV and CDR2 is YYDKDF (reference sequence). This clonotype was sampled from a man between 18 and 35 years old who received the YFV17D yellow fever vaccine. The gene calls are TRBV15 and TRBJ1-4; no reliable D call. The sample in question was CD4+ T cells sorted from PBMCs, obtained 15 days after the yellow fever booster vaccination. In DNA form, the CDR3 reads TGTGCCACCAGCAGAGATCCGAGGGTAACTAATGAAAAACTGTTTTTT. Translated: CATSRDPRVTNEKLFF.